In its sample, the clone carrying this T cell receptor beta chain was seen many times. One entry per CDR3 protein, called by TCRdb with MiXCR from the reads. The sample lists some 220,000 distinct CDR3 sequences; under 35% were seen once. This record belongs to a study of kidney transplant recipient with SARS-CoV-2 infection. Trimming took 6 bases from V and 0 from J; bases not matched to a gene: 0. The length of the CDR3 is 15 residues. CDR1 MNHEY and CDR2 SVGAGI come from the germline V gene. The sequences come from a blood sample, collected at baseline and on day 111 from a kidney transplant recipient. This receptor was identified in a male patient aged 25-45 years who had COVID-19 and was a kidney transplant recipient. Some T cells may have come from the graft donor. The chain couples TRBV6-5 to TRBJ2-1; 12 positions agree with TRBD2. CDR3 DNA: TGTGCCAGCAGACTAGCGGGGGGCTCCTACAATGAGCAGTTCTTC. This sequence encodes CASRLAGGSYNEQFF.